Below, one T cell receptor (beta chain) is given with its context. Generated by immunoSEQ multiplex PCR, the TCRdb table keeps only in-frame clones and is missing some. This table has some 80,000 clones, around 90% appearing once. V was pared by 0 bases and J by 2 bases, with 11 bases between. Germline assignment: CDR1 LGHNA and CDR2 YSLEER. This CDR3 is 15 amino acids long. This sample was included in a study of T cell responses to AZD1222 COVID-19 vaccine. This TCR was sampled from an adult in good health. The V gene is TRBV4-3, the J gene TRBJ2-7; D is undetermined. Material: peripheral blood, obtained on day 0 of MenACWY control vaccination. Here the CDR3 reads CASSQDKEKAYEQYF. CDR3 sequence (DNA): TGCGCCAGCAGCCAAGATAAGGAGAAAGCCTACGAGCAGTACTTC.